These T cell receptor beta chains were read from a single sample in a study of shared clonotypes between healthy human individuals. The table came from immunoSEQ multiplex PCR; TCRdb's copy has only in-frame clones and leaves some out. The sample lists 1,500,000 or so clones; around 97% were seen once. The sequencing sample was made of naive CD4+ T cells sorted from blood. The source of these receptors is a man aged 25 to 40 in good health. Each CDR3 is given with its conserved first and last residue. Each record gives: clone size, J gene, D gene, V gene, CDR3 length, CDR3 DNA, CDR3 protein. D genes are given only for firm matches. Not all rows give a size; the values are once, few, many and, for expanded clones, a class.

abundance: NA; j_gene: TRBJ1-4; d_gene: NA; v_gene: TRBV27; len: 13; CDR3nt: TGTGCCAGCAGAGGTTCAACTAATGAAAAACTGTTTTTT; CDR3aa: CASRGSTNEKLFF
abundance: NA; j_gene: TRBJ2-1; d_gene: NA; v_gene: TRBV10-1; len: 16; CDR3nt: TGCGCCAGCAGTGAGTCATGGGGCCTCCAGGCTAATGAGCAGTTCTTC; CDR3aa: CASSESWGLQANEQFF
abundance: NA; j_gene: TRBJ2-2; d_gene: NA; v_gene: TRBV7-2; len: 14; CDR3nt: TGTGCCAGCAGCCCGGGACAGAACACCGGGGAGCTGTTTTTT; CDR3aa: CASSPGQNTGELFF
abundance: NA; j_gene: TRBJ2-2; d_gene: TRBD2; v_gene: TRBV19; len: 14; CDR3nt: TGTGCCAGTAGTCCACGGACTAGAACCGGGGAGCTGTTTTTT; CDR3aa: CASSPRTRTGELFF
abundance: NA; j_gene: TRBJ1-3; d_gene: NA; v_gene: TRBV11-2; len: 14; CDR3nt: TGTGCCAGCAGCTTAGTTTCAGTCTTTAACACCATATATTTT; CDR3aa: CASSLVSVFNTIYF
abundance: once; j_gene: TRBJ2-7; d_gene: TRBD2; v_gene: TRBV19; len: 15; CDR3nt: TGTGCCAGTAGTATAGGTCCTAGCGGGCGCGACGAGCAGTACTTC; CDR3aa: CASSIGPSGRDEQYF
abundance: NA; j_gene: TRBJ2-1; d_gene: TRBD2; v_gene: TRBV18; len: 14; CDR3nt: TGTGCCAGCTCACCAACTAGCGGGTACAATGAGCAGTTCTTC; CDR3aa: CASSPTSGYNEQFF
abundance: NA; j_gene: TRBJ2-3; d_gene: NA; v_gene: TRBV6-6; len: 12; CDR3nt: TGTGCCAGCAGTCCAATCGCCGATACGCAGTATTTT; CDR3aa: CASSPIADTQYF
abundance: NA; j_gene: TRBJ2-3; d_gene: TRBD2; v_gene: TRBV30; len: 15; CDR3nt: TGTGCCTGGAGTGCCTCCCTAGCGGTTGTTGCTACGCAGTATTTT; CDR3aa: CAWSASLAVVATQYF
abundance: once; j_gene: TRBJ2-2; d_gene: NA; v_gene: TRBV18; len: 14; CDR3nt: TGTGCCAGCTCACCGGGGTTAGCAGCCGGGGAGCTGTTTTTT; CDR3aa: CASSPGLAAGELFF